This T cell receptor beta chain was profiled in a study of T cells after yellow fever vaccination. The V segment lost 0 bases and the J segment 5 bases; nucleotides outside the gene matches: 7. The CDR3 is 16 residues long. The germline CDR1 and CDR2 sequences are LGHNA and YSLEER. A universal primer site and UMIs were added as TCR cDNA was made by 5'RACE template switching. TCRdb itself ran the 5' RACE reads through MiXCR, one entry per CDR3 protein. The sample gives 400,000 to 650,000 distinct CDR3 sequences, 21% of which show up once; 16% is in the top ten. Study conclusions and caveats: The secondary T-cell response peaked on day 5, not day 15, but was weaker.

Many counts were recorded for this clonotype. Antigen specificity is unknown. The chain has TRBV4-3 and TRBJ1-2, with 9 bases fitting TRBD1. This TCR derives from a man younger than 35 who received the YFV17D yellow fever vaccine. The sequencing here drew on PBMCs, taken roughly 20 days after the first yellow fever vaccination. CDR3 region: CASSQDPGQGIYGYTF. The CDR3 region has the DNA TGCGCCAGCAGCCAAGACCCGGGACAGGGAATTTATGGCTACACCTTC.